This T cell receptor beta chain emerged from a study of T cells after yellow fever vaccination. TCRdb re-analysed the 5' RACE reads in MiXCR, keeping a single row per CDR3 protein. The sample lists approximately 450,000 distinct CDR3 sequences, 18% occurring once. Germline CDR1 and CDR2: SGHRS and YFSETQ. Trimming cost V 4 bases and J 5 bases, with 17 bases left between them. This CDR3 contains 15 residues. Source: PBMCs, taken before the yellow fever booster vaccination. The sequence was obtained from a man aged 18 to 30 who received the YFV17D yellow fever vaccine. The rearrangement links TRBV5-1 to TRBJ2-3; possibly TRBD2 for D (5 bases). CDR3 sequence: CASSGGRAEGDTQYF. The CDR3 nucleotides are TGCGCCAGCAGCGGCGGACGTGCCGAGGGAGATACGCAGTATTTT.